This T cell receptor beta chain was sequenced in a study of shared clonotypes between healthy human individuals. Study-wide background: Plates per donor: three CD4 naive, three CD4 memory, two CD8 naive, one CD8 memory. The study's findings and limits: Sharing across four donors was highest in naive CD4 (around 5%) and lowest in memory CD8 (roughly 0.4%). Generally, naive subsets (rather than memory subsets) showed larger estimated richness.

CDR1 MDHEN and CDR2 SYDVKM come from the germline V gene. The length of the CDR3 is 12 residues. The ends were cut back, 1 base at V and 9 bases at J, with 7 bases in the middle. This clone was seen only a few times. Its specificity is not known. The study ran the assay at deep level. Clones were sequenced by immunoSEQ multiplex PCR, and TCRdb holds only the in-frame ones, with some missing. The sample lists more than 900,000 clones, about 84% occurring once. The sequenced sample consisted of memory CD4+ T cells from PBMCs. Subset here: CD45RA-negative fraction. The chain carries TRBV28 and TRBJ1-5; D not resolved. This TCR was sampled from a man aged 18 to 35 in good health. Some clones in this sample may be carry-over from other donors' samples. CDR3 bases: TGTGCCAGCAGTTTATCTGTTCCGCCCCAGCATTTT. This codes for CASSLSVPPQHF.